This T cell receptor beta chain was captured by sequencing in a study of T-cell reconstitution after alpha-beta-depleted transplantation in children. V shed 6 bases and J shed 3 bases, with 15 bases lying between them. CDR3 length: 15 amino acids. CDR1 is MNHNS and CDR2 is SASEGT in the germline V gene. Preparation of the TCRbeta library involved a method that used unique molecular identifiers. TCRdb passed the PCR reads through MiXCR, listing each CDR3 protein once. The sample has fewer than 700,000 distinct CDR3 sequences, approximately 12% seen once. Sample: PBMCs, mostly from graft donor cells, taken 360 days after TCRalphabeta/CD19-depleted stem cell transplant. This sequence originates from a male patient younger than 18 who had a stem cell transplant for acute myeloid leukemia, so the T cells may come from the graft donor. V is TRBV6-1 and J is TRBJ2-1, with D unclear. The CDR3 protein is CASSSPGEDYNEQFF. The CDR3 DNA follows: TGTGCCAGCAGCTCCCCCGGAGAAGACTACAATGAGCAGTTCTTC.